Presented here are 7 T cell receptor beta chains from one specimen sequenced in a study of regulatory T cells in long-lasting Graves disease. Construction of TCR beta libraries relied on iRepertoire HTBI primers and on Arm-PCR targeting CDR3 regions. One entry per CDR3 protein results from TCRdb running MiXCR on the multiplex PCR reads. The table records over 200,000 distinct CDR3 sequences, 15% to 20% of them present only once. Stated time point: newly diagnosed GD, antithyroid drugs for less than 3 months. PBMC-extracted RNA yielded the TCR library. These same records also appear under a second study, on T cells in Graves' hyperthyroidism and ophthalmopathy.

Sequencing used peripheral blood mononuclear cells (PBMCs), obtained at new diagnosis, from a patient treated with antithyroid drugs. Every receptor here comes from a woman in her twenties or thirties with Graves disease.

This clonotype has a count of ten or more. The rearrangement joins TRBV27 to TRBJ1-2, with 8 bases matching TRBD1. The CDR3 sequence is 17 residues long. J lost 2 bases, V lost 2 bases, and 10 bases had no gene match. Germline CDR1 reads MNHEY; CDR2 reads SMNVEV (reference sequence). As DNA, the CDR3 is TGTGCCAGCAGTTTAGGGACAGGTAGTTCTGGGAACTATGGCTACACCTTC. It is translated as CASSLGTGSSGNYGYTF.

This chain links TRBV18 with TRBJ2-3, with D possibly TRBD2 on 5 matching bases. The CDR3 sequence is 15 residues long. V shed 2 bases and J shed 4 bases, with 13 bases lying between them. Germline V gene data show CDR1 as KGHSH and CDR2 as LQKENI. For the CDR3, the DNA is TGTGCCAGCTCACCATCGAGGGAGAGGGCAGATACGCAGTATTTT. This gives the protein CASSPSRERADTQYF.

Ten or more counts support this clonotype. The rearrangement uses TRBV7-3 and TRBJ2-1; a possible D gene is TRBD1 (6 bases). V was shortened by 5 bases and J by 5 bases, with 10 bases between the two germline ends. The CDR3 consists of 13 residues. The germline V gene has CDR1 SGHTA and CDR2 FQGTGA. CDR3 DNA: TGTGCCAGCAGCCTGGGACACAACAATGAGCAGTTCTTC. Its protein is CASSLGHNNEQFF.

This clonotype was picked up many times. Here the CDR3 reads CASSPGGFVYEQYF. The DNA of the CDR3 is TGCGCCAGCAGCCCAGGGGGATTTGTCTACGAGCAGTACTTC. This chain joins TRBV4-1 and TRBJ2-7; 7 nucleotides match TRBD1. V lost 4 bases and J lost 3; bases outside the gene matches: 6. The CDR3 runs 14 residues. In germline, CDR1 is MGHRA, CDR2 YSYEKL.

This clonotype was counted ten times or more. The chain is built from TRBV20-1 and TRBJ1-1, with unresolved D. The CDR3 length is 14 residues. The V and J ends lost 1 base and 7 bases respectively, with 16 bases between them. Per germline, CDR1 DFQATT and CDR2 SNEGSKA (reference sequence). CDR3 nucleotides: TGCAGTGCTAGAGGTATTGTCGTGGCCAATGAAGCTTTCTTT. Its protein is CSARGIVVANEAFF.

This clonotype came up many times. The genes are TRBV20-1 and TRBJ1-1; D gene ambiguous. V lost 6 bases and J 0 bases, leaving 23 bases between the germline ends. The length of the CDR3 is 17 residues. Germline V CDR1 and CDR2: DFQATT, SNEGSKA (reference sequence). CDR3 bases: TGCAGTGCCAAGCTATGGAGGCTCGGACTCATGAACACTGAAGCTTTCTTT. It encodes CSAKLWRLGLMNTEAFF.

This clonotype showed up many times. This chain uses TRBV4-1 with TRBJ2-7, with D uncertain. Trimming cost V 0 bases and J 0 bases, with 6 bases left between them. Germline assignment: CDR1 MGHRA and CDR2 YSYEKL. The CDR3 has 14 amino acids. Written as DNA, the CDR3 is TGCGCCAGCAGCCAAGAGATCATCTCCTACGAGCAGTACTTC. Translating gives CASSQEIISYEQYF.